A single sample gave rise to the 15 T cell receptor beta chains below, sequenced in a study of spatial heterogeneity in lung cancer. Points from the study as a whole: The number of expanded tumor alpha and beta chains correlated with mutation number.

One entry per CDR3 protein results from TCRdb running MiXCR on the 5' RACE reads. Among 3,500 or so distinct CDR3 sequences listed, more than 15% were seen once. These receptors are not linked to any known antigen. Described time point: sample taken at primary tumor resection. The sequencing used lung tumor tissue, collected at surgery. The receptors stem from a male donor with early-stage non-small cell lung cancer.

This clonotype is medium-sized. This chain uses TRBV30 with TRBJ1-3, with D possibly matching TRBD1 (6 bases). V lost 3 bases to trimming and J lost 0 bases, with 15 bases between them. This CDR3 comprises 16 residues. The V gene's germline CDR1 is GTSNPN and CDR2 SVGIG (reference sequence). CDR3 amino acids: CAWSFGTRFSGNTIYF. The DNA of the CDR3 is TGTGCCTGGAGCTTCGGGACACGGTTCTCTGGAAACACCATATATTTT.

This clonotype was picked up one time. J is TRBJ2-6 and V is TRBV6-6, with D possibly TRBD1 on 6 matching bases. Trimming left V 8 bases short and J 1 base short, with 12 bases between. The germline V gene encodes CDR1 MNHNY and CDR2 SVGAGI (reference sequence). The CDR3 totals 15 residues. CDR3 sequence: CASGRQASGANVLTF. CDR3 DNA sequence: TGTGCCAGCGGGCGACAGGCTTCTGGGGCCAACGTCCTGACTTTC.

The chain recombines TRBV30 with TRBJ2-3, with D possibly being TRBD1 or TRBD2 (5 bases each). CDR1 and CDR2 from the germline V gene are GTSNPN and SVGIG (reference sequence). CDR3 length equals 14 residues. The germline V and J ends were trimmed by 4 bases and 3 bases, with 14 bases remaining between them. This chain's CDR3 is CAWTQPGRTDTQYF. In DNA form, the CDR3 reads TGTGCCTGGACCCAACCGGGACGGACAGATACGCAGTATTTT.

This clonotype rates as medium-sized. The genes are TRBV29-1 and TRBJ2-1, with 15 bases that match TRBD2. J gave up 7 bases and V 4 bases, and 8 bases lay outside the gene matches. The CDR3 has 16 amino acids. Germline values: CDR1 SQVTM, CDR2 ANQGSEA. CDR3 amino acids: CSVVGNGLAGGNEQFF. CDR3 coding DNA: TGCAGCGTTGTGGGCAACGGACTAGCGGGAGGGAATGAGCAGTTCTTC.

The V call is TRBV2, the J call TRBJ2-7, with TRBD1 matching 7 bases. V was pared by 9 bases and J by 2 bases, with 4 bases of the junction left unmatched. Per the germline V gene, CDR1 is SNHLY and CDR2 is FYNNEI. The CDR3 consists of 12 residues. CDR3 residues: CARGQAAYEQYF. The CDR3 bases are TGTGCCAGAGGACAGGCCGCCTACGAGCAGTACTTC.

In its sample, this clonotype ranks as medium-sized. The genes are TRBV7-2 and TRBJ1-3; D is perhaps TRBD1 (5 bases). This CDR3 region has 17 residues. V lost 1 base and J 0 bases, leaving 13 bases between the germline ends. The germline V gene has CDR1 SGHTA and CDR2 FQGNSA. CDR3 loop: CASSLVVGPLSGNTIYF. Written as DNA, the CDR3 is TGTGCCAGCAGCTTAGTCGTGGGGCCGCTCTCTGGAAACACCATATATTTT.

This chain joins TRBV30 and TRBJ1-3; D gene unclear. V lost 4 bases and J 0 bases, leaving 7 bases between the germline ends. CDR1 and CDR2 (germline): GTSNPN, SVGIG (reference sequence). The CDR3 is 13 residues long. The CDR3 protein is CAWKHHSGNTIYF. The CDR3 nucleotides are TGTGCCTGGAAACACCACTCTGGAAACACCATATATTTT.

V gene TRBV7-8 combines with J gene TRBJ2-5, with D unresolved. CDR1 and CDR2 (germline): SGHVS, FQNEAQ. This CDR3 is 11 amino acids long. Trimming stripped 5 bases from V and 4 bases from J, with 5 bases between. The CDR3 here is CASSPRETQYF. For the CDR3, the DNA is TGTGCCAGCAGCCCTAGAGAGACCCAGTACTTC.

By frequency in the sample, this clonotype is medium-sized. The CDR3 DNA follows: TGTGCCAGCAGCCCTAGCGGGGGGGACACCGGGGAGCTGTTTTTT. This sequence encodes CASSPSGGDTGELFF. V usage is TRBV7-7 and J usage is TRBJ2-2, with 12 positions matching TRBD2. V trimming: 5 bases; J trimming: 3 bases; junction bases outside the gene matches: 1. This CDR3 has 15 amino acids. Germline lookup yields CDR1 SSHAT and CDR2 FNYEAQ (reference sequence).

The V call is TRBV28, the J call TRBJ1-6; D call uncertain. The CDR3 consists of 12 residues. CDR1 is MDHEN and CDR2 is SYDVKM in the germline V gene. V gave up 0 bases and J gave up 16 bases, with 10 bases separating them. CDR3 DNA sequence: TGTGCCAGCAGTTTATGGCTACTTACTCTCCACTTT. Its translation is CASSLWLLTLHF.

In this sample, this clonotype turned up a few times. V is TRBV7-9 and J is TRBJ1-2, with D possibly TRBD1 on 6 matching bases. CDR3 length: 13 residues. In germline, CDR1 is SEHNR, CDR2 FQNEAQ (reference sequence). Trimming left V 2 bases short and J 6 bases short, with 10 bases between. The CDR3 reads CASSLTGQNGYTF. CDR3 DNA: TGTGCCAGCAGCTTAACAGGGCAGAATGGCTACACCTTC.

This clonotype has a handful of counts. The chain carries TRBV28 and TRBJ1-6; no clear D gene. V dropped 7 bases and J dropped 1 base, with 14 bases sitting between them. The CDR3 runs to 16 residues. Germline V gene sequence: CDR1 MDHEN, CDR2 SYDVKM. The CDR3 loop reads CASTLGWVSYNSPLHF. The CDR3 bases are TGTGCCAGCACCCTGGGTTGGGTTTCCTATAATTCACCCCTCCACTTT.

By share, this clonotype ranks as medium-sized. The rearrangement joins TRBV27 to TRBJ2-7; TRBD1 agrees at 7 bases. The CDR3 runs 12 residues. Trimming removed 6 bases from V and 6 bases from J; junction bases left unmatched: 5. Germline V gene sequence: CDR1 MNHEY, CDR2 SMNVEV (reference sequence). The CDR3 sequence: CASRGQFSEQYF. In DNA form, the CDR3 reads TGTGCCAGCAGGGGACAGTTTTCCGAGCAGTACTTC.

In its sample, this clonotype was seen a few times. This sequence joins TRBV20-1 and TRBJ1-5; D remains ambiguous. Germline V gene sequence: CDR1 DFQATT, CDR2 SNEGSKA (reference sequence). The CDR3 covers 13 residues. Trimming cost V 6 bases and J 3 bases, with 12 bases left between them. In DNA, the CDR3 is TGCAGTGCCAGGATTAGGGCCAATCAGCCCCAGCATTTT. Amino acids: CSARIRANQPQHF.

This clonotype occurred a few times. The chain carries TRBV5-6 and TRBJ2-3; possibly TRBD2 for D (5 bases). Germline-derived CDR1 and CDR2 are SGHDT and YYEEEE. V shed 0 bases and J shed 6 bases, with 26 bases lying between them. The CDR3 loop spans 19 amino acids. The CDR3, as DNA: TGTGCCAGCAGCTTGGGCCCACCGCGGGCGGACCCAGCGGCGGATACGCAGTATTTT. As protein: CASSLGPPRADPAADTQYF.